This T cell receptor beta chain is drawn from a study of Ad26.COV2.S vaccination and SARS-CoV-2 variants (dated by TCRdb to the early 2020s). For the study in its entirety: Vaccine-arm donors came from COV1001, a multicentre, randomized, double-blind, placebo-controlled phase I-IIa trial of Ad26.COV2.S in healthy adults. The TCR-sequenced set comprised approximately 30 samples: some 20 Ad26.COV2.S vaccine recipients, 5 placebo recipients and 8 SARS-CoV-2 convalescent individuals. Ad26.COV2.S was administered intramuscularly at 5 x 10^10 or 1 x 10^11 viral particles, either as a single shot or as two shots given 56 days apart. Throughout the experiments and outcome assessment, investigators stayed blinded to trial group allocation. Participants in the trial were split at random into five groups of five each, receiving low-dose or high-dose Ad26.COV2.S once or twice, or else placebo on both occasions. The specificity and breadth of SARS-CoV-2-reactive T cell receptors after Ad26.COV2.S vaccination were assessed by TCRbeta repertoire sequencing. General conclusions and limits of the study: Non-spike TCR breadth was comparable between vaccine and placebo recipients, consistent with the vaccine containing only spike. After vaccination, spike-specific CD8+ and CD4+ T cell responses were reported to show substantial breadth. The study was not powered to compare responses between vaccine doses or regimens. The authors noted that the TCR breadth and depth analyses may have underestimated total T cell responses. Higher spike-specific TCR breadth was observed in Ad26.COV2.S recipients than in placebo recipients (P = 0.0014).

As concerns this clone: Its antigen is still unknown. No base-level quality is on record; no much larger clone is a single base apart.

Including the terminal cysteine and phenylalanine, the CDR3 comprises 13 residues. Solely the CDR3 DNA is kept, with 39 bases framed from the first base. TCRbeta CDR3 regions were sequenced with the immunoSEQ Assay. After extraction, genomic DNA underwent amplification by bias-controlled multiplex PCR, followed by high-throughput sequencing. On the authors' methods: Collapsing and filtering of sequences were performed to quantify the absolute abundance of each unique TCRbeta CDR3 region. T cell fraction was estimated by normalizing TCRbeta template counts to usable DNA, which was measured by amplifying reference genes present in all nucleated cells. Repertoire TCRs were annotated as SARS-CoV-2-specific by exact matching of V gene, CDR3 amino acid sequence and J gene to a known reactive TCR set. The reference SARS-CoV-2 TCR set was derived from MIRA and filtered for enrichment in COVID-19-positive ImmuneCODE repertoires, a step that removed public or cross-reactive TCRs. Based on the MIRA antigens, annotated TCRs were further analysed at the level of specific ORF or position within ORF. Depth was the summed frequency of annotated unique rearrangements, while breadth was defined as annotated unique rearrangements over total unique productive rearrangements. TCR breadth was compared between groups using two-sided Wilcoxon rank-sum tests. The clones in this table, taken by TCRdb from immuneACCESS, are in-frame only. Not every clone is retained; where verified, under half of the shortfall comes from an unresolved V gene, and the cause of the rest is unknown. That table furnishes V, J and clone size, whereas the DNA furnished D and trimming. This sample gives approximately 400,000 clones in total; 70% to 90% of them show up just once. Of the sample, 3.3% is held by the ten largest clones.

The sample's treatment or condition label, decoded: approximately 18 received Ad26.COV2.S at low or high dose, single or two shots; about 5 received placebo; per-sample allocation not given. For vaccine and placebo recipients, repertoires were sequenced using samples collected on day 63 after the first injection. In Cohort 1b, fewer than 30 adults aged 18-55 years were enrolled at a single site in Boston, USA, between 29 July and 7 August 2020. Ad26.COV2.S was a replication-incompetent adenovirus type 26 vector expressing a prefusion-stabilized SARS-CoV-2 spike protein from the original Wuhan strain.

The V and J segments used are TRBV21-1 and TRBJ2-2. TRBV21-1 has pseudogene status. The TCR originated in a person aged 18-60 years who received the Ad26.COV2.S COVID-19 vaccine or a placebo. The sequences come from peripheral blood, collected in a trial of Ad26.COV2.S vaccine versus placebo. The CDR3 here reads CASSERYTGELFF. Here is the DNA: TGTGCCAGCAGCGAAAGGTACACCGGGGAGCTGTTTTTT.